These 11 T cell receptor beta chains were all obtained from the same sample, sequenced in a study of sequential checkpoint blockade in melanoma. Treatment denoted: randomized to nivolumab then ipilimumab (arm A) or the reverse (arm B). The method was immunoSEQ multiplex PCR; TCRdb's version includes in-frame clones alone and lacks a portion of them. This sample has some 35,000 clones, with more than 70% found just once. Sample: CD8+ T cells sorted from blood (inferred from file names), taken from a patient given nivolumab and ipilimumab in sequence. The receptors come from a human donor with melanoma.

The rearrangement links TRBV7-8 to TRBJ2-4; TRBD2 matches 7 bases. After removal of 3 bases from V and 4 bases from J, the junction contained 6 bases not matched to a gene. The germline V gene encodes CDR1 SGHVS and CDR2 FQNEAQ. This CDR3 region has 15 residues. CDR3 bases: TGTGCCAGCAGCTTTCTGGGAGGGCCGAAAAACATTCAGTACTTC. It codes for CASSFLGGPKNIQYF.

The chain employs TRBV10-2 and TRBJ2-7; 9 bases fit TRBD1. The V gene end was trimmed by 7 bases and the J gene end by 4 bases; junction bases not matched to a gene: 8. The CDR3 runs to 14 residues. Germline V gives CDR1 WSHSY, CDR2 SAAADI. The CDR3: CASTSPGQGYEQYF. The CDR3 region has the DNA TGCGCCAGCACCTCACCGGGACAGGGTTACGAGCAGTACTTC.

This clone was observed once. This sequence joins TRBV27 and TRBJ2-3, with D perhaps TRBD2 (6 bases). The CDR3 totals 15 residues. Trimming shortened V by 8 bases and J by 5 bases, and 20 bases separated the two germline ends. Germline CDR1 is MNHEY and CDR2 is SMNVEV (reference sequence). The CDR3 loop reads CASASVSGVRDTQYF. The CDR3 DNA follows: TGTGCCAGCGCCTCCGTTTCGGGAGTTCGAGATACGCAGTATTTT.

J is TRBJ2-5 and V is TRBV7-3, with TRBD1 identical over 8 bases. Germline V CDR1 and CDR2: SGHTA, FQGTGA. The trim removed 1 base at V and 6 bases at J, leaving 1 base unmatched. The CDR3 runs to 13 residues. The CDR3 region has the DNA TGTGCCAGCAGCTTAAGACAGGGGAAGACCCAGTACTTC. This codes for CASSLRQGKTQYF.

The CDR3 is CASRWTSGTVGEQFF. CDR3 sequence (DNA): TGTGCCAGCAGATGGACTAGCGGGACCGTCGGTGAGCAGTTCTTC. J is TRBJ2-1 and V is TRBV7-6, with 12 bases fitting TRBD2. The V gene's germline CDR1 is SGHVS and CDR2 FNYEAQ. CDR3 length: 15 amino acids. V dropped 6 bases and J dropped 9; count of bases not matched to a gene: 9.

This clone was found a few times. This sequence joins TRBV5-6 and TRBJ1-5, with TRBD1 matching over 8 bases. CDR3 length: 17 amino acids. V gave up 4 bases and J gave up 0 bases; unmatched junction bases: 9. Germline V CDR1 and CDR2: SGHDT, YYEEEE. The DNA for the CDR3 is TGTGCCAGCAGCCAAAGAAAGACAGGGGTTAGCAATCAGCCCCAGCATTTT. Its protein is CASSQRKTGVSNQPQHF.

This chain uses TRBV7-3 with TRBJ2-5; TRBD1 matches at 10 bases. The length of the CDR3 is 14 residues. Germline CDR1 is SGHTA and CDR2 is FQGTGA. V lost 5 bases and J lost 4; bases outside the gene matches: 4. CDR3 coding DNA: TGTGCCAGCAGCCCGACAGGGGGCGGAGAGACCCAGTACTTC. The encoded protein is CASSPTGGGETQYF.

The genes are TRBV13 and TRBJ2-5; 13 positions agree with TRBD2. This CDR3 spans 16 amino acids. V shed 4 bases, J shed 2 bases, and the junction held 4 bases outside the gene matches. Germline CDR1 and CDR2: PRHDT and FYEKMQ (reference sequence). The CDR3 protein is CASSWGGLAGQETQYF. CDR3 bases: TGTGCCAGCAGCTGGGGGGGACTAGCGGGGCAAGAGACCCAGTACTTC. The full variable domain, its missing parts supplied by reference TRBV13 and TRBJ2-5, is AAGVIQSPRHLIKEKRETATLKCYPIPRHDTVYWYQQGPGQDPQFLISFYEKMQSDKGSIPDRFSAQQFSDYHSELNMSSLELGDSALYFCASSWGGLAGQETQYFGPGTRLLVL.

The V and J genes are TRBV21-1 and TRBJ1-2; the table's TRBD1 call for D was not verified on the DNA. TRBV21-1 is an annotated pseudogene. The CDR3 loop spans 15 amino acids. CDR3 bases: TGTGCCAGCAGCAATGGGCCTGTCCGGTTCTATGGCTACACCTTC. This encodes CASSNGPVRFYGYTF.

The J gene is TRBJ2-7, the V gene TRBV7-2; D unclear. CDR1 is SGHTA, CDR2 FQGNSA, per germline. CDR3 length: 12 residues. Trimming cost V 3 bases and J 0 bases, with 3 bases left between them. The CDR3 protein is CASSFSSYEQYF. The CDR3 bases are TGTGCCAGCAGCTTCAGCTCCTACGAGCAGTACTTC.

The gene calls are TRBV7-9 and TRBJ1-1; D is ambiguous. CDR3 length: 12 residues. The V end lost 5 bases, the J end lost 1 base, and 5 bases lay between the germline ends. Germline loops: CDR1 SEHNR, CDR2 FQNEAQ (reference sequence). The CDR3 DNA reads as TGTGCCAGCAGCGAGAGGAACACTGAAGCTTTCTTT. This codes for CASSERNTEAFF. The variable domain in full, completed from reference TRBV7-9 and TRBJ1-1, reads DTGVSQNPRHKITKRGQNVTFRCDPISEHNRLYWYRQTLGQGPEFLTYFQNEAQLEKSRLLSDRFSAERPKGSFSTLEIQRTEQGDSAMYLCASSERNTEAFFGQGTRLTVV.